Below are 19 T cell receptor beta chains sequenced from a single sample in a study of cytomegalovirus exposure and HLA in healthy donors. The protocol was immunoSEQ multiplex PCR, while the TCRdb copy is restricted to in-frame clones and leaves out a portion. The data contain more than 100,000 clones, about 90% of them singletons. The sample taken for sequencing was PBMCs. These receptor sequences come from a man in his thirties or forties in good health and CMV-seronegative.

The V and J genes are TRBV9 and TRBJ2-1, with D possibly being TRBD1 (6 bases). The germline V gene has CDR1 SGDLS and CDR2 YYNGEE. V lost 2 bases to trimming and J lost 7 bases, with 13 bases between them. This CDR3 contains 14 residues. The CDR3: CASSVYTGMNEQFF. For the CDR3, the DNA is TGTGCCAGCAGCGTGTACACAGGGATGAATGAGCAGTTCTTC. The full variable domain, completed using reference TRBV9 and TRBJ2-1, is DSGVTQTPKHLITATGQRVTLRCSPRSGDLSVYWYQQSLDQGLQFLIQYYNGEERAKGNILERFSAQQFPDLHSELNLSSLELGDSALYFCASSVYTGMNEQFFGPGTRLTVL.

This rearrangement joins TRBV5-1 to TRBJ2-7; tentatively, D is TRBD1 (6 bases). Trimming left V 6 bases short and J 0 bases short, with 10 bases between. Germline CDR1 is SGHRS and CDR2 is YFSETQ. The CDR3 contains 13 residues. In DNA form, the CDR3 reads TGCGCCAGCAACCGGGACACCTCCTACGAGCAGTACTTC. Translating gives CASNRDTSYEQYF.

The V and J genes are TRBV6-5 and TRBJ2-1; 10 nucleotides match TRBD2. Germline values: CDR1 MNHEY, CDR2 SVGAGI. The CDR3 runs to 15 residues. Trimming removed 6 bases from V and 6 bases from J; junction bases left unmatched: 8. CDR3 sequence reads: CASSPLAGVGNEQFF. The CDR3 DNA sequence: TGTGCCAGCAGCCCCCTAGCGGGGGTGGGCAATGAGCAGTTCTTC.

The rearrangement links TRBV4-3 to TRBJ2-7, with TRBD2 matching over 12 bases. There are 17 residues in the CDR3. Looked up from germline, CDR1 is LGHNA and CDR2 is YSLEER. The V gene end was trimmed by 4 bases and the J gene end by 2 bases; junction bases not matched to a gene: 9. The CDR3 DNA follows: TGCGCCAGCAGCCGATCTAGCGGGAGGGAGGTTGCCTACGAGCAGTACTTC. This encodes CASSRSSGREVAYEQYF.

The J gene is TRBJ2-7, the V gene TRBV6-1, with TRBD1 matching over 8 bases. Per the germline V gene, CDR1 is MNHNS and CDR2 is SASEGT. The CDR3 is 13 residues long. Trimming removed 11 bases from V and 2 bases from J; junction bases left unmatched: 8. The CDR3 loop reads CAVQQGEPYEQYF. The CDR3 DNA reads TGTGCCGTTCAACAGGGGGAGCCCTACGAGCAGTACTTC.

This clone was found once. V usage is TRBV19 and J usage is TRBJ2-5; 9 bases match TRBD1. This CDR3 comprises 16 residues. Trimming removed 5 bases from V and 2 bases from J; junction bases left unmatched: 9. Per the germline V gene, CDR1 is LNHDA and CDR2 is SQIVND (reference sequence). This CDR3 reads CASSGNYRGPQETQYF. CDR3 DNA sequence: TGTGCCAGTAGTGGGAACTACAGGGGGCCACAAGAGACCCAGTACTTC. Drawing the rest from reference TRBV19 and TRBJ2-5, the complete variable domain is DGGITQSPKYLFRKEGQNVTLSCEQNLNHDAMYWYRQDPGQGLRLIYYSQIVNDFQKGDIAEGYSVSREKKESFPLTVTSAQKNPTAFYLCASSGNYRGPQETQYFGPGTRLLVL.

The chain links TRBV5-1 to TRBJ2-7, with a tentative D call TRBD1 (6 bases). The CDR3 is 15 residues long. The germline V and J ends were trimmed by 4 bases and 0 bases, with 14 bases remaining between them. Germline CDR1 reads SGHRS; CDR2 reads YFSETQ. The CDR3 DNA is TGCGCCAGCAGCCCCGGACAGATCTACTCCTACGAGCAGTACTTC. As protein: CASSPGQIYSYEQYF. Full variable domain (rest looked up from reference TRBV5-1 and TRBJ2-7): KAGVTQTPRYLIKTRGQQVTLSCSPISGHRSVSWYQQTPGQGLQFLFEYFSETQRNKGNFPGRFSGRQFSNSRSEMNVSTLELGDSALYLCASSPGQIYSYEQYFGPGTRLTVT.

V and J are TRBV5-1 and TRBJ2-7, with 7 bases that match TRBD1. J gave up 2 bases and V 4 bases, and 9 bases lay outside the gene matches. Germline CDR1 and CDR2: SGHRS and YFSETQ. The CDR3 has 15 amino acids. CDR3 protein: CASSPGTDRAYEQYF. The CDR3 DNA reads TGCGCCAGCAGCCCGGGGACAGATCGAGCCTACGAGCAGTACTTC.

The chain's CDR3 is CASSLGSGTGYGYTF. The CDR3 DNA reads TGTGCCAGCAGCTTAGGAAGCGGGACTGGCTATGGCTACACCTTC. The chain carries TRBV7-9 and TRBJ1-2, with D possibly being TRBD1 (5 bases). Germline-derived CDR1 and CDR2 are SEHNR and FQNEAQ (reference sequence). V lost 1 base to trimming and J lost 4 bases, with 13 bases between them. This CDR3 spans 15 amino acids.

The chain combines TRBV2 with TRBJ1-1, with D unresolved. The CDR3 runs 14 residues. Between the trimmed V and J ends, which lost 6 bases and 1 base, there was a span of 12 bases. Germline CDR1 reads SNHLY; CDR2 reads FYNNEI. CDR3 sequence: CASRSYGENTEAFF. The DNA for the CDR3 is TGTGCCAGCAGGTCCTACGGGGAGAACACTGAAGCTTTCTTT.

The J gene is TRBJ1-2, the V gene TRBV30, with TRBD1 as a possible D gene (5 bases). The germline V gene has CDR1 GTSNPN and CDR2 SVGIG (reference sequence). CDR3 length equals 10 residues. V was shortened by 8 bases and J by 11 bases, with 15 bases between the two germline ends. This CDR3 is CAIRGVRYTF. CDR3 sequence (DNA): TGTGCCATCCGGGGGGTCAGGTACACCTTC.

DNA for the CDR3: TGTGCCAGCAGCCCCTCCGGGTCGCAGACCGAAGGGCAGTTCTTC. Protein sequence: CASSPSGSQTEGQFF. The V and J genes are TRBV7-3 and TRBJ2-1; no firm D call. Trimming shortened V by 5 bases and J by 12 bases, and 23 bases separated the two germline ends. There are 15 residues in the CDR3. Germline CDR1 SGHTA, CDR2 FQGTGA.

CDR3 DNA: TGTGCCAGCTGGGGAGGGGATAATGAAAAACTGTTTTTT. Encoded protein: CASWGGDNEKLFF. The chain employs TRBV5-5 and TRBJ1-4, with D perhaps TRBD1 (5 bases). The V gene's germline CDR1 is SGHKS and CDR2 YYEKEE (reference sequence). CDR3 size: 13 residues. Deletions cut 7 bases from V and 4 bases from J, with 11 bases between.

The gene calls are TRBV30 and TRBJ1-2, with 7 nucleotides matching TRBD1. Germline V gene sequence: CDR1 GTSNPN, CDR2 SVGIG (reference sequence). The CDR3 length is 14 residues. V was clipped by 1 base and J by 5 bases; unmatched bases: 7. The CDR3 DNA is TGTGCCTGGAGTGGAAGGGCAGGGGGGTATGGCTACACCTTC. This encodes CAWSGRAGGYGYTF. The variable domain in full, with the rest retrieved from reference TRBV30 and TRBJ1-2, is SQTIHQWPATLVQPVGSPLSLECTVEGTSNPNLYWYRQAAGRGLQLLFYSVGIGQISSEVPQNLSASRPQDRQFILSSKKLLLSDSGFYLCAWSGRAGGYGYTFGSGTRLTVV.

The chain combines TRBV6-5 with TRBJ2-3; D is perhaps TRBD1 (6 bases). This CDR3 region has 14 residues. V was trimmed by 6 bases and J by 4 bases, leaving 14 bases between them. Germline CDR1 and CDR2: MNHEY and SVGAGI. CDR3 nucleotides: TGTGCCAGCAGCAGGGACAAGGGACCAGATACGCAGTATTTT. Protein product: CASSRDKGPDTQYF.

This chain connects TRBV16 to TRBJ2-5; 7 bases map to TRBD2. Germline V lookup: CDR1 KGHSY, CDR2 FQNENV. The CDR3 is made up of 15 amino acids. With 3 bases clipped from V and 0 bases from J, the junction kept 4 bases outside the gene matches. As DNA, the CDR3 is TGTGCCAGCAGCCAGGGACGGGAGGACCAAGAGACCCAGTACTTC. It encodes CASSQGREDQETQYF.

The chain couples TRBV7-2 to TRBJ1-6, with a tentative D call TRBD1 (5 bases). Germline assignment: CDR1 SGHTA and CDR2 FQGNSA. The V and J ends lost 9 bases and 14 bases respectively, with 32 bases between them. The CDR3 spans 17 residues. This CDR3 reads CASSVEGRTPRGGALHF. The CDR3 bases are TGTGCCAGTTCCGTGGAGGGGCGGACCCCAAGAGGCGGAGCCCTCCACTTT.

This CDR3 reads CASSVVAGLTGELFF. Written as DNA, the CDR3 is TGTGCCAGCAGCGTAGTAGCAGGGTTAACCGGGGAGCTGTTTTTT. The chain couples TRBV9 to TRBJ2-2; weak D call: TRBD1 (5 bases). Trimming cost V 0 bases and J 5 bases, with 11 bases left between them. Germline CDR1 SGDLS, CDR2 YYNGEE. The CDR3 length is 15 residues.

The rearrangement uses TRBV18 and TRBJ2-7, with 8 bases that match TRBD1. The junction had 1 base not matched to a gene; V was cut back by 0 bases and J by 3 bases. Germline CDR1 reads KGHSH; CDR2 reads LQKENI. The CDR3 consists of 14 residues. For the CDR3, the DNA is TGTGCCAGCTCACCACCGACAGGGGTCTACGAGCAGTACTTC. Residues: CASSPPTGVYEQYF.